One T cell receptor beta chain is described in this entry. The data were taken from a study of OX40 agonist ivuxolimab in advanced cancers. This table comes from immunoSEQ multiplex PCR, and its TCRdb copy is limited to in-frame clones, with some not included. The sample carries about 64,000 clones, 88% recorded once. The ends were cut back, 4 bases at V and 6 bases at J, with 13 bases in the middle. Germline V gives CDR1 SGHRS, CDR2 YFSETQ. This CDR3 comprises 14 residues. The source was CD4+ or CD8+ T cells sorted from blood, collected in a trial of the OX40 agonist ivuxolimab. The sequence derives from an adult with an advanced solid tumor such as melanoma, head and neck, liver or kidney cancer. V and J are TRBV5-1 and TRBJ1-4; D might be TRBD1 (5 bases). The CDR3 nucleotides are TGCGCCAGCAGCACGGGACTGGCCGATGAAAAACTGTTTTTT. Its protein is CASSTGLADEKLFF.